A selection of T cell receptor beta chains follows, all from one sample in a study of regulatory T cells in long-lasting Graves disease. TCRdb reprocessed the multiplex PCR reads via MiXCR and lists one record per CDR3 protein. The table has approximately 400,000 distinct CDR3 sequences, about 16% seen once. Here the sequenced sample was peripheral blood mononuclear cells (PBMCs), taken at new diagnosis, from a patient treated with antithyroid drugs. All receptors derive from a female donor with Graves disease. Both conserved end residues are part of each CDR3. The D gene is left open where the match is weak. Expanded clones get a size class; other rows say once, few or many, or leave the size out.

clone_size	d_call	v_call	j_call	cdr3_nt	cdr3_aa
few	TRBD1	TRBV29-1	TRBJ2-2	TGCAGCGTTGAAGGGACAGGGAAAATCGGGGAGCTGTTTTTT	CSVEGTGKIGELFF
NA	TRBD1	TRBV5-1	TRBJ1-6	TGCGCCAGCAGCTTGAATACAGGGGGATCACCCCTCCACTTT	CASSLNTGGSPLHF
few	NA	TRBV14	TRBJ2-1	TGTGCCAGCAGTATAGGGTCATATGAGCAGTTCTTC	CASSIGSYEQFF
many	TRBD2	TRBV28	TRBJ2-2	TGTGCCAGCAGCGGACTAGCGGGAGGGCCGAACACCGGGGAGCTGTTTTTT	CASSGLAGGPNTGELFF
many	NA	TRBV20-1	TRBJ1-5	TGCAGTGCTAGCTCGGGACATTTGAGCAATCAGCCCCAGCATTTT	CSASSGHLSNQPQHF
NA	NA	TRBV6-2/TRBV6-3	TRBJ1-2	TGTGCCAGCAGTGAACCCGGACAGTTCAACTATGGCTACACCTTC	CASSEPGQFNYGYTF
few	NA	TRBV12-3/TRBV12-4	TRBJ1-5	TGTGCCAGCAGTTTAAGTAACGACAGGACCCAGCATTTT	CASSLSNDRTQHF
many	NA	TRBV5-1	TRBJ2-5	TGCGCCAGCAGCTTGGCCGTGGGGGCTGGGGAGACCCAGTACTTC	CASSLAVGAGETQYF
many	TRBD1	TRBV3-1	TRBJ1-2	TGTGCCAGCACCGGGGACAGGGGGCAAGGCTACACCTTC	CASTGDRGQGYTF
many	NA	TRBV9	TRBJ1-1	TGTGCCAGCAGCGTGGACTTGAACACTGAAGCTTTCTTT	CASSVDLNTEAFF
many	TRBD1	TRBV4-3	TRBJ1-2	TGCGCCAGCAGCCAAGATCTCGAAACGGGACAGGGAGGCATCGAGGGCTACACCTTC	CASSQDLETGQGGIEGYTF
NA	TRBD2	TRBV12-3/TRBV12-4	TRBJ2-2	TGTGCCAGCAGTTACAGACTAGCGGGAACCACCGGGGAGCTGTTTTTT	CASSYRLAGTTGELFF
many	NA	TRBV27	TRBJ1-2	TGTGCCAGCAGTTTTGCGGGGATGGTCTATGGCTACACCTTC	CASSFAGMVYGYTF
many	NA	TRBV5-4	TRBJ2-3	TGTGCCAGCAGCTTGGTGGGGGAAATAAGCACAGATACGCAGTATTTT	CASSLVGEISTDTQYF
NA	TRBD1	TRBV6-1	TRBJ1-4	TGTGCCAGCAGGGGGGGGACAGGTACTGCAACTAATGAAAAACTGTTTTTT	CASRGGTGTATNEKLFF
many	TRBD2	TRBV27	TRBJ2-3	TGTGCCAGCAGTCCACTAGCGGGGAAGTCCGATACGCAGTATTTT	CASSPLAGKSDTQYF
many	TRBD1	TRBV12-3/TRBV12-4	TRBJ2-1	TGTGCCAGCAGTTTGCGACAGGGGACTTACAATGAGCAGTTCTTC	CASSLRQGTYNEQFF
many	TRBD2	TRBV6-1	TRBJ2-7	TGTGCCAGCAGTCCATGGACTAGCGGGAGCGTGGGCGAGCAGTACTTC	CASSPWTSGSVGEQYF
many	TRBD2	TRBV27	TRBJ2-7	TGTGCCAGCAGCCCGACTAGCGGGACCAACTCCTACGAGCAGTACTTC	CASSPTSGTNSYEQYF
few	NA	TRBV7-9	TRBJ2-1	TGTGCCAGCAGCTTAGCCGTACGGGACAATGAGCAGTTCTTC	CASSLAVRDNEQFF
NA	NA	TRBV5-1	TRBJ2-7	TGCGCCAGCAGCTTGGATGGCGGGATTCAGTACTTC	CASSLDGGIQYF
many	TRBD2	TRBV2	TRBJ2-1	TGTGCCAGCAGTGAACGGAGCGGGAGGTCCCATGAGCAGTTCTTC	CASSERSGRSHEQFF
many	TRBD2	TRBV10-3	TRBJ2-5	TGTGCCATCAGTGAGTCGATAGCGGGGGGGTACCAAGAGACCCAGTACTTC	CAISESIAGGYQETQYF
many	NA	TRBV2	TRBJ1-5	TGTGCCAGCAGTGAGAGGATATACAATCAGCCCCAGCATTTT	CASSERIYNQPQHF
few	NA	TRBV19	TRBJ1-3	TGTGCCAGTAGTACGCCGGGCGGAAACACCATATATTTT	CASSTPGGNTIYF